These 19 T cell receptor beta chains share one sample of origin, sequenced in a study of blood T cell repertoires in COVID-19. Sequenced by immunoSEQ multiplex PCR; TCRdb stores in-frame clones only, minus some. This table holds fewer than 350,000 clones, more than 75% found once. Sequencing input: PBMCs or T cells enriched from blood (not recorded which). The receptors stem from a woman in her sixties in a cohort exposed to, infected with or recovered from COVID-19 (not recorded which).

In nucleotides, the CDR3 is TGTGCCAGCAGCTTAGCGTCACGAGAGCAGTACTTC. Residues: CASSLASREQYF. The chain uses TRBV7-9 and TRBJ2-4; D is unresolved. CDR3 length: 12 amino acids. The germline V gene has CDR1 SEHNR and CDR2 FQNEAQ (reference sequence). V lost 0 bases and J lost 13, with 10 bases in between.

The chain uses TRBV6-5 and TRBJ1-6, with TRBD1 matching 7 bases. The CDR3 spans 16 residues. Germline V lookup: CDR1 MNHEY, CDR2 SVGAGI. The trim removed 0 bases at V and 9 bases at J, leaving 8 bases unmatched. The CDR3 reads CASSYSKNRGVSPLHF. The DNA for the CDR3 is TGTGCCAGCAGTTACTCGAAAAACAGGGGAGTTTCACCCCTCCACTTT.

This clone was seen only a few times. The gene calls are TRBV28 and TRBJ1-2; possibly TRBD1 for D (5 bases). V was pared by 10 bases and J by 8 bases, with 17 bases between. Germline CDR1 reads MDHEN; CDR2 reads SYDVKM. This CDR3 has 12 residues. The CDR3 reads CAIVRAGNGYTF. Here the CDR3 DNA reads TGTGCCATCGTCAGGGCAGGGAACGGCTACACCTTC.

This clone has only one observation. CDR3 sequence reads: CASSLRTSGRDTQYF. CDR3 bases: TGTGCCAGCAGCCTCCGGACTAGCGGGAGGGATACGCAGTATTTT. The chain joins TRBV3-1 (or the pseudogene TRBV3-2) to TRBJ2-3, with TRBD2 identical over 14 bases. The ends lost 4 bases at V and 6 bases at J; junction bases unmatched: 3. Per germline, CDR1 LGHDT and CDR2 YNNKEL (reference sequence). There are 15 residues in the CDR3.

The chain links TRBV28 to TRBJ1-1; 10 nucleotides agree with TRBD1. The CDR3 totals 15 residues. CDR1 and CDR2 (germline): MDHEN, SYDVKM. J was trimmed by 7 bases and V by 6 bases; bases with no gene match: 11. The CDR3 is CASRSYGTGENEAFF. The DNA for the CDR3 is TGTGCCAGCAGATCATATGGGACAGGGGAGAATGAAGCTTTCTTT. The full variable domain, completed using reference TRBV28 and TRBJ1-1, is DVKVTQSSRYLVKRTGEKVFLECVQDMDHENMFWYRQDPGLGLRLIYFSYDVKMKEKGDIPEGYSVSREKKERFSLILESASTNQTSMYLCASRSYGTGENEAFFGQGTRLTVV.

The rearrangement joins TRBV28 to TRBJ2-3; TRBD2 matches at 9 bases. Germline V gives CDR1 MDHEN, CDR2 SYDVKM. V dropped 8 bases and J dropped 3; count of bases not matched to a gene: 6. The CDR3 has 14 residues. The CDR3 DNA is TGTGCCAGCGCCGCGGGAGGGAGGACAGATACGCAGTATTTT. This sequence encodes CASAAGGRTDTQYF.

The rearrangement links TRBV28 to TRBJ1-1; D is unresolved. Germline assignment: CDR1 MDHEN and CDR2 SYDVKM. Between the trimmed V and J ends, which lost 5 bases and 2 bases, there was a span of 9 bases. The CDR3 has 13 amino acids. CDR3 residues: CASSRLVNTEAFF. In DNA, the CDR3 is TGTGCCAGCAGTCGACTGGTAAACACTGAAGCTTTCTTT.

This chain's CDR3 is CASSVKGDSEAFF. In DNA, the CDR3 is TGTGCCAGCAGCGTTAAAGGGGACAGTGAAGCTTTCTTT. The rearrangement joins TRBV9 to TRBJ1-1, with 7 bases fitting TRBD1. Trimming cost V 2 bases and J 7 bases; bases outside gene matches: 5. The CDR3 extends over 13 amino acids. Germline assignment: CDR1 SGDLS and CDR2 YYNGEE.

On this clone: The same CDR3 can be traced to other DNA sequences in this sample. The J gene is TRBJ2-7, the V gene TRBV2; D is ambiguous. Looked up from germline, CDR1 is SNHLY and CDR2 is FYNNEI. This CDR3 has 12 amino acids. The V and J ends lost 3 bases and 3 bases respectively, with 6 bases between them. The CDR3 coding sequence is TGTGCCAGCAGTGAGTCAAACTACGAGCAGTACTTC. It is translated as CASSESNYEQYF.

V is TRBV11-1 and J is TRBJ2-7, with a weak D call TRBD1 (6 bases). From germline, CDR1 is SGHAT and CDR2 FQDESV (reference sequence). The V end lost 4 bases, the J end lost 5 bases, and 9 bases lay between the germline ends. The CDR3 is 12 amino acids. CDR3 DNA: TGTGCCAGCAGCTCACAGGGTAACGAGCAGTACTTC. Amino acid sequence: CASSSQGNEQYF.

The J gene is TRBJ2-2, the V gene TRBV6-1; TRBD1 is a possible D gene (6 bases). The germline gives CDR1 MNHNS, CDR2 SASEGT. V was trimmed by 3 bases and J by 5 bases, leaving 10 bases between them. This CDR3 has 14 residues. The CDR3 region is CASSDPTGTGELFF. CDR3 bases: TGTGCCAGCAGTGACCCCACAGGGACCGGGGAGCTGTTTTTT.

The chain couples TRBV9 to TRBJ2-7, with 12 nucleotides matching TRBD1. Germline V lookup: CDR1 SGDLS, CDR2 YYNGEE. Trimming removed 0 bases from V and 5 bases from J; junction bases left unmatched: 6. The CDR3 loop spans 16 amino acids. The CDR3 bases are TGTGCCAGCAGCGTAGGTGGGACAGGGGGCGTCGACGAGCAGTACTTC. It is translated as CASSVGGTGGVDEQYF.

The V and J genes are TRBV7-9 and TRBJ2-1, with 7 bases lining up with TRBD2. The CDR3 length is 19 residues. V dropped 5 bases and J dropped 6; count of bases not matched to a gene: 22. CDR1 is SEHNR, CDR2 FQNEAQ, per germline (reference sequence). The CDR3 nucleotides read TGTGCCAGCAGCGTCCGCTCGGGTATTGAGCGGGGCCCCCTCAATGAGCAGTTCTTC. Protein: CASSVRSGIERGPLNEQFF.

The J gene is TRBJ2-5, the V gene TRBV7-3, with D perhaps matching TRBD1 (6 bases). CDR3 length: 15 residues. The germline V and J ends were trimmed by 5 bases and 4 bases, with 17 bases remaining between them. The germline gives CDR1 SGHTA, CDR2 FQGTGA. The CDR3 reads CASSLRQGTGETQYF. The CDR3 coding sequence is TGTGCCAGCAGCCTCCGCCAGGGGACGGGAGAGACCCAGTACTTC.

In this sample, this clone turned up once. The chain recombines TRBV24-1 with TRBJ2-7; 7 bases map to TRBD1. The CDR3 has 15 amino acids. Per the germline V gene, CDR1 is KGHDR and CDR2 is SFDVKD. J gave up 0 bases and V 7 bases, and 8 bases lay outside the gene matches. CDR3 in amino acids: CATRPQGLSSYEQYF. The CDR3 bases are TGTGCCACCAGGCCACAGGGGCTGAGCTCCTACGAGCAGTACTTC.

The V gene is TRBV9, the J gene TRBJ2-1; 12 nucleotides agree with TRBD2. CDR1 and CDR2 from the germline V gene are SGDLS and YYNGEE. The CDR3 length is 15 residues. Unmatched junction bases numbered 8, after V lost 3 bases and J lost 10 bases. The CDR3 DNA reads as TGTGCCAGCAGCGCCAGACTAGCGGGAGTTTCCGAGCAGTTCTTC. This sequence encodes CASSARLAGVSEQFF.

The rearrangement uses TRBV19 and TRBJ2-1, with D unclear. The germline V gene encodes CDR1 LNHDA and CDR2 SQIVND (reference sequence). Trimming cost V 3 bases and J 0 bases, with 9 bases left between them. This CDR3 contains 15 residues. CDR3 loop: CASSMRTNSYNEQFF. The CDR3 DNA reads TGTGCCAGTAGTATGCGCACTAACTCCTACAATGAGCAGTTCTTC.

J is TRBJ1-5 and V is TRBV10-3; 7 nucleotides match TRBD1. CDR1 is ENHRY, CDR2 SYGVKD, per germline. The CDR3 has 14 residues. The junction had 6 bases not matched to a gene; V was cut back by 10 bases and J by 0 bases. The CDR3 DNA is TGTGCCACATCGGACAGGACTAGCAATCAGCCCCAGCATTTT. Residues: CATSDRTSNQPQHF.

This rearrangement joins TRBV12-3 or TRBV12-4 to TRBJ1-2; 7 bases agree with TRBD1. This CDR3 has 12 amino acids. Trimming cost V 5 bases and J 7 bases; bases outside gene matches: 4. The CDR3 is CASSTPGGGYTF. For the CDR3, the DNA is TGTGCCAGCAGTACCCCAGGGGGTGGCTACACCTTC.